Sequencing of this T cell receptor (beta chain) was carried out in a study of blood T cells in healthy people across ages. At least 6 million PBMCs were isolated per sample. Combining a sample-barcoded 5' primer with a J-beta primer mix, a second PCR ran for roughly 7 to 12 cycles. A template-switch adaptor with 12 random nucleotides tagged each cDNA molecule. TCRdb reprocessed the 5' RACE reads with MiXCR, giving one entry per CDR3 protein. The table includes about 1.4 million distinct CDR3 sequences, approximately 63% detected once. V lost 0 bases and J lost 1, with 6 bases in between. The CDR3 covers 15 residues. Germline V lookup: CDR1 SEHNR, CDR2 FQNEAQ (reference sequence).

Sample: blood. The TCR sequence derives from a man younger than 35 in good health. V usage is TRBV7-9 and J usage is TRBJ1-4; no reliable D call. The CDR3, as DNA: TGTGCCAGCAGCTTAGCTTGGGGAACTAATGAAAAACTGTTTTTT. Translation gives CASSLAWGTNEKLFF.